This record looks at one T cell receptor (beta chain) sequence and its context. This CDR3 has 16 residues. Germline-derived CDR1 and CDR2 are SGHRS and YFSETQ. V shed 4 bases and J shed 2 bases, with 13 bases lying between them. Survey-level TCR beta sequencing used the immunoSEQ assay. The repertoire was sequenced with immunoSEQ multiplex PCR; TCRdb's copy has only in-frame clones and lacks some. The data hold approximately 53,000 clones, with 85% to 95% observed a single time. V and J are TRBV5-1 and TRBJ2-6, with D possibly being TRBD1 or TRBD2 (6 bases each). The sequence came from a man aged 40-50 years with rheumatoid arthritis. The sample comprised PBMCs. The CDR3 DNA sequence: TGCGCCAGCAGCGGGACAATAGCGGCTGGGGCCAACGTCCTGACTTTC. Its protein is CASSGTIAAGANVLTF.